This entry lists 20 T cell receptor beta chains sequenced from one sample in a study of T cells in women clearing cervical HPV infection. Clones were read by immunoSEQ multiplex PCR, and TCRdb kept only the in-frame ones, dropping some. The sample totals fewer than 40,000 clones; its top ten clones hold approximately 4.8%. Source material: blood buffy coat. These receptors all come from a woman aged 18-70 years with a cervical HPV16 infection that either progressed to CIN3+ or cleared (not recorded which).

Turning to this clone: Read sequence stops 3 residues before the CDR3 end, and the germline J gene provides the missing end. The J gene is TRBJ1-1, the V gene TRBV19; weak D call: TRBD1 (6 bases). Trimming removed 11 bases at V and 2 bases at J, with 15 bases between. CDR1 LNHDA and CDR2 SQIVND come from the germline V gene (reference sequence). The CDR3 sequence is 13 residues long. The CDR3 DNA, read in part, is TGTGCCGCCCACCGAGGGGGAAACACTGAA. Translating gives CAAHRGGNTE. The whole CDR3 sequence is CAAHRGGNTEAFF.

To note about this clone: The CDR3 goes on 3 residues after the read ends, and that part is filled in from the germline J gene. The chain uses TRBV10-3 and TRBJ2-2, with a tentative D call TRBD1 (5 bases). The CDR3 is 13 residues long. Trimming cost V 8 bases and J 3 bases, with 10 bases left between them. Germline lookup yields CDR1 ENHRY and CDR2 SYGVKD. The CDR3 here is CAIELRDTGELFF. CDR3 DNA (partial): TGTGCCATCGAGCTCAGGGACACCGGGGAG.

Regarding this clone: The read comes to an end 3 residues before the CDR3 does, leaving the germline J gene to fill in the end. This rearrangement joins TRBV7-8 to TRBJ2-7, with TRBD1 identical over 8 bases. V lost 2 bases and J lost 3; bases outside the gene matches: 3. This CDR3 region has 14 residues. CDR1 is SGHVS and CDR2 is FQNEAQ in the germline V gene. The sequenced part of the CDR3 DNA is TGTGCCAGCAGCTTATTAGGACAGGGCTACGAG. Protein product: CASSLLGQGYE. The full-length CDR3 reads as CASSLLGQGYEQYF.

Details on this clone: The CDR3 end falls 3 residues outside the read, so it is completed with the germline J gene. The J gene is TRBJ2-5, the V gene TRBV5-6; the match to TRBD1 covers 9 bases. Trimming removed 2 bases from V and 3 bases from J; junction bases left unmatched: 5. Germline-derived CDR1 and CDR2 are SGHDT and YYEEEE. The CDR3 is made up of 15 amino acids. CDR3 DNA (partial): TGTGCCAGCAGCTTACGGACAGGGGCGGAAGAGACC. It specifies CASSLRTGAEET. The CDR3 in full is CASSLRTGAEETQYF.

As regards this clone: The read ends 3 residues early relative to the CDR3; the germline J gene fills the gap. This rearrangement joins TRBV5-6 to TRBJ2-4, with unresolved D. Germline V gene data show CDR1 as SGHDT and CDR2 as YYEEEE. The CDR3 is made up of 13 amino acids. Trimming removed 1 base from V and 1 base from J, with 3 bases in between. The part of the CDR3 DNA that was read is TGTGCCAGCAGCTTGCAGGCCAAAAACATT. This gives the protein CASSLQAKNI. The CDR3 in its entirety is CASSLQAKNIQYF.

About this clone itself: The read halts 3 residues ahead of the CDR3 end, with the missing end drawn from the germline J gene. This chain joins TRBV20-1 and TRBJ2-1, with D tentatively TRBD2 (7 bases). V dropped 6 bases and J dropped 7 bases, with 22 bases sitting between them. The germline V gene has CDR1 DFQATT and CDR2 SNEGSKA (reference sequence). This CDR3 is 15 amino acids long. The CDR3 loop reads CSAREGGATENEQFF. CDR3 DNA (partial): TGCAGTGCCAGGGAGGGGGGGGCCACGGAAAATGAG.

With regard to this clone: The CDR3 end falls 3 residues outside the read, so it is completed with the germline J gene. This chain uses TRBV28 with TRBJ1-2, with TRBD1 as a possible D gene (5 bases). Germline values: CDR1 MDHEN, CDR2 SYDVKM. The CDR3 consists of 14 residues. CDR3 residues: CASSLARALGGYTF. CDR3 DNA (partial): TGTGCCAGCAGTCTGGCCAGGGCCCTGGGCGGC.

For this clone: The CDR3 extends 3 residues past the end of the read, so its final part is completed from the germline J gene. V gene TRBV29-1 combines with J gene TRBJ2-5; D may be TRBD1 (6 bases). The CDR3 sequence is 12 residues long. V was trimmed by 6 bases and J by 1 base, leaving 9 bases between them. Germline loops: CDR1 SQVTM, CDR2 ANQGSEA. Partial CDR3 DNA: TGCAGCGTCCTCAGGGGCCAAGAGACC. It is translated as CSVLRGQET. The whole CDR3 protein is CSVLRGQETQYF.

Concerning this clone itself: The read is 3 residues too short to cover the CDR3 end, so that end is filled in from the germline J gene. The V and J genes are TRBV10-1 and TRBJ1-1; TRBD1 might be the D (6 bases). This CDR3 region has 13 residues. From germline, CDR1 is WNHNN and CDR2 SYGVQD (reference sequence). With 3 bases removed from V and 3 bases from J, the gap between germline ends came to 8 bases. This chain's CDR3 is CASSESGDTEAFF. The CDR3 bases that were read are TGCGCCAGCAGTGAATCAGGGGACACTGAA.

A note on this clone: Coverage ceases 3 residues before the CDR3 finishes, and the germline J gene fills in the end. This rearrangement joins TRBV7-8 to TRBJ2-2, with TRBD1 matching 8 bases. Germline values: CDR1 SGHVS, CDR2 FQNEAQ. The V segment lost 1 base and the J segment 4 bases; nucleotides outside the gene matches: 5. The CDR3 extends over 16 amino acids. Partial CDR3 DNA: TGTGCCAGCAGCTTAGGGCCAGGGGGCTCCACCGGGGAG. It specifies CASSLGPGGSTGE. The complete CDR3 reads CASSLGPGGSTGELFF.

As regards this clone: The read ends 3 residues shy of where the CDR3 ends; the end is completed using the germline J gene. This sequence joins TRBV5-4 and TRBJ2-3; TRBD2 is a possible D gene (6 bases). This CDR3 spans 16 amino acids. CDR1 is SGHNT and CDR2 is YYREEE in the germline V gene (reference sequence). V was trimmed by 6 bases and J by 0 bases, leaving 17 bases between them. The part of the CDR3 DNA that was read is TGTGCCAGCACCCCCGGAGGGGCCACTAGCACAGATACG. It translates to CASTPGGATSTDT. The whole CDR3 is CASTPGGATSTDTQYF.

Regarding this clone: The read falls 3 residues short of the CDR3 end, and the missing part is taken from the germline J gene. The gene calls are TRBV5-1 and TRBJ2-2; TRBD1 agrees at 7 bases. V dropped 2 bases and J dropped 2; count of bases not matched to a gene: 6. The CDR3 length is 16 residues. Germline CDR1 SGHRS, CDR2 YFSETQ. CDR3 loop: CASSFYRGGNTGELFF. The part of the CDR3 DNA that was read is TGCGCCAGCAGCTTCTACAGGGGCGGCAACACCGGGGAG. Using reference TRBV5-1 and TRBJ2-2 for the parts outside the CDR3, the full variable domain is KAGVTQTPRYLIKTRGQQVTLSCSPISGHRSVSWYQQTPGQGLQFLFEYFSETQRNKGNFPGRFSGRQFSNSRSEMNVSTLELGDSALYLCASSFYRGGNTGELFFGEGSRLTVL.

Details on this clone: Read coverage stops 3 residues before the CDR3 terminus; the germline J gene supplies the remainder. This chain uses TRBV20-1 with TRBJ1-1; TRBD1 might be the D (6 bases). Germline V gene lookup returns CDR1 DFQATT and CDR2 SNEGSKA (reference sequence). This CDR3 is 15 amino acids long. V was trimmed by 5 bases and J by 0 bases, leaving 16 bases between them. Partial CDR3 DNA: TGCAGTGCTGGGATCGGACAGACTGTGAACACTGAA. Translating it yields CSAGIGQTVNTE. The full-length CDR3 reads as CSAGIGQTVNTEAFF.

Points on this clone: Read sequence stops 3 residues before the CDR3 end, and the germline J gene provides the missing end. The rearrangement links TRBV19 to TRBJ1-5; the match to TRBD1 covers 9 bases. The germline V gene has CDR1 LNHDA and CDR2 SQIVND (reference sequence). J lost 4 bases, V lost 7 bases, and 8 bases had no gene match. The CDR3 totals 15 residues. The sequenced CDR3 bases are TGTGCCAGTAAGGTGAACAGGGGGCAAAATCAGCCC. Residues: CASKVNRGQNQP. In full, the CDR3 reads CASKVNRGQNQPQHF.

About this clone itself: The read ends 3 residues shy of where the CDR3 ends; the end is completed using the germline J gene. This chain links TRBV19 with TRBJ1-3, with 7 bases that match TRBD1. With 5 bases clipped from V and 0 bases from J, the junction kept 10 bases outside the gene matches. Germline V gene data show CDR1 as LNHDA and CDR2 as SQIVND (reference sequence). This CDR3 contains 17 residues. The CDR3 bases that were read are TGTGCCAGTAGTCCCCAGGGGGGCAGAATCTCTGGAAACACC. It translates to CASSPQGGRISGNT. The whole CDR3 is CASSPQGGRISGNTIYF.

As regards this clone: The CDR3 end is not reached by the read, which stops 3 residues before it; the germline J gene fills it in. The chain uses TRBV20-1 and TRBJ2-3; D may be TRBD1 (7 bases). This CDR3 is 19 amino acids long. V lost 0 bases and J 0 bases, leaving 22 bases between the germline ends. The germline gives CDR1 DFQATT, CDR2 SNEGSKA (reference sequence). The CDR3 loop reads CSARDPEAGGSISTDTQYF. Partial CDR3 DNA: TGCAGTGCTAGAGATCCTGAGGCAGGGGGGTCGATTAGCACAGATACG.

As to this clone: The sequence runs out 3 residues before the end of the CDR3; the remainder is reconstructed from the germline J gene. The chain combines TRBV7-9 with TRBJ1-2; D unclear. V gave up 1 base and J gave up 4 bases, with 4 bases separating them. Germline V lookup: CDR1 SEHNR, CDR2 FQNEAQ (reference sequence). This CDR3 comprises 12 residues. The sequenced CDR3 bases are TGTGCCAGCAGCTTAGAGGGCTATGGC. Protein sequence: CASSLEGYG. The complete CDR3 sequence is CASSLEGYGYTF.

A remark on this clone: The read halts 3 residues ahead of the CDR3 end, with the missing end drawn from the germline J gene. V gene TRBV4-1 combines with J gene TRBJ2-5; 7 bases map to TRBD1. Germline V gives CDR1 MGHRA, CDR2 YSYEKL. The CDR3 sequence is 13 residues long. V was pared by 3 bases and J by 5 bases, with 3 bases of the junction left unmatched. CDR3 DNA, as far as it was read: TGCGCCAGCAGCCATGACAGGGAGGAGACC. Encoded protein: CASSHDREET. The entire CDR3 sequence reads CASSHDREETQYF.

A remark on this clone: The read ends 3 residues before the CDR3 terminus; that terminus is restored from the germline J gene. This chain uses TRBV6-1 with TRBJ1-6; 8 nucleotides line up with TRBD1. After removal of 3 bases from V and 10 bases from J, the junction contained 5 bases not matched to a gene. The CDR3 is 14 amino acids. Germline CDR1 and CDR2: MNHNS and SASEGT. Incomplete CDR3 DNA: TGTGCCAGCAGTGAGACAGGGGATCGCTCACCC. Protein: CASSETGDRSP. The whole CDR3 protein is CASSETGDRSPLHF.

As concerns this clone: The CDR3 extends 3 residues past the end of the read, so its final part is completed from the germline J gene. The chain has TRBV20-1 and TRBJ2-6; no clear D. Germline V CDR1 and CDR2: DFQATT, SNEGSKA (reference sequence). Trimming stripped 0 bases from V and 4 bases from J, with 10 bases between. The CDR3 length is 15 residues. CDR3 DNA (partial): TGCAGTGCTAGAGATGGGCTTGTCGGGGCCAACGTC. This translates into CSARDGLVGANV. Given in full, the CDR3 is CSARDGLVGANVLTF.